The present T cell receptor (beta chain) was sequenced within a study of CD8 T cells in Susac syndrome. After extraction with the RNeasy kit, roughly 0.5 to 1 ug of the RNA was reverse transcribed using random hexamers. TCRdb reanalysed the immunoSEQ multiplex PCR reads using MiXCR and keeps one entry per CDR3 protein. The sample contains 20,000 to 25,000 distinct CDR3 sequences, around 92% of which appear only once. The control group consisted of healthy donors matched for age and sex. Isolation of CD8+ and CD4+ T cells was performed negatively, whereas enrichment of TEMRA cells was done by FACS. This receptor was identified in a human donor in good health. The sequenced sample was CD8+ T cells from PBMCs.

CDR3 nucleotides: TGCGCCAGCAGCTTGGCCTTCGGGACAGGGCCCAATGAGCAGTTCTTC. Amino acid sequence: CASSLAFGTGPNEQFF. The rearrangement joins TRBV5-1 to TRBJ2-1; 9 bases agree with TRBD1. J lost 6 bases, V lost 0 bases, and 7 bases had no gene match. Germline loops: CDR1 SGHRS, CDR2 YFSETQ. The CDR3 runs 16 residues.